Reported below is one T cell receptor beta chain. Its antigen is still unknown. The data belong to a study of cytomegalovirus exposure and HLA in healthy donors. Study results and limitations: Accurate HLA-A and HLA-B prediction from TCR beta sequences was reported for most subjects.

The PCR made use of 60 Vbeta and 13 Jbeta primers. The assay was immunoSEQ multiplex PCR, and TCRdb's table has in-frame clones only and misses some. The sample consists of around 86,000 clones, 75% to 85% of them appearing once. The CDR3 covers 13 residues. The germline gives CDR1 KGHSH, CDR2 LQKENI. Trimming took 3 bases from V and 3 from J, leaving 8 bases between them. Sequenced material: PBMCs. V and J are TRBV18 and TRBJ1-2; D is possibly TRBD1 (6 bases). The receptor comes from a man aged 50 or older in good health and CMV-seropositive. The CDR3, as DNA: TGTGCCAGCTCACCCCGACAGGACTATGGCTACACCTTC. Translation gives CASSPRQDYGYTF.